This T cell receptor beta chain stems from a study of T cells after yellow fever vaccination. General observations from the study: Faster peaking, at day 5 versus 15, marked a secondary response that was weaker. Across the CD4 and CD8 compartments, a small share of clonotypes was present in both. After the booster, 96% of CD4 and approximately 87% of CD8 primary-response clones were re-detected.

5'RACE template switching added a universal primer site and UMIs to TCR cDNA. TCRdb processed the 5' RACE reads anew with MiXCR; each CDR3 protein has one entry. The data hold some 350,000 distinct CDR3 sequences, with about 9.9% observed a single time. The CDR3 runs 12 residues. Trimming pared 3 bases from V and 6 bases from J, leaving 7 bases between. In this sample, this clonotype turned up a few times. What it recognizes is unknown. The receptor comes from a young man who received the YFV17D yellow fever vaccine. The sample here was PBMCs, taken on the day of the first yellow fever vaccination. The V call is TRBV12-3 or TRBV12-4, the J call TRBJ2-3; D gene ambiguous. Here the CDR3 DNA reads TGTGCCAGCAGTTTGACTGTCGATACGCAGTATTTT. Translation: CASSLTVDTQYF.